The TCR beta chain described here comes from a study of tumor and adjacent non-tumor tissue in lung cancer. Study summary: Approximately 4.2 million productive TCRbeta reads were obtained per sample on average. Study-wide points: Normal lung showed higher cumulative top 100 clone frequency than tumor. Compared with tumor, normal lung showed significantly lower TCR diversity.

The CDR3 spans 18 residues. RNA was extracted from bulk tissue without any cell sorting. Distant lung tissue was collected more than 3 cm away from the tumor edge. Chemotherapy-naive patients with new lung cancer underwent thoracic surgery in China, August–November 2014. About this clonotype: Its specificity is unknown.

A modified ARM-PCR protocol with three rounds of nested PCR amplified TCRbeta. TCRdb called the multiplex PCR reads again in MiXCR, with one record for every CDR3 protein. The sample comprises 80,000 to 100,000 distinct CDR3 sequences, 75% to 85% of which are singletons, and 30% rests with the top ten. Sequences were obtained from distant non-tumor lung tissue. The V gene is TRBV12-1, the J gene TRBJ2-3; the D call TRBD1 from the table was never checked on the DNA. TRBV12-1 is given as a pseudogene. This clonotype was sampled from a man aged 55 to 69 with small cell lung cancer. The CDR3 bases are TGTGCCATCAGCTTTGCCCAGACAGGGTATCGTCTCACAGATACGCATTATTTT. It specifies CAISFAQTGYRLTDTHYF.